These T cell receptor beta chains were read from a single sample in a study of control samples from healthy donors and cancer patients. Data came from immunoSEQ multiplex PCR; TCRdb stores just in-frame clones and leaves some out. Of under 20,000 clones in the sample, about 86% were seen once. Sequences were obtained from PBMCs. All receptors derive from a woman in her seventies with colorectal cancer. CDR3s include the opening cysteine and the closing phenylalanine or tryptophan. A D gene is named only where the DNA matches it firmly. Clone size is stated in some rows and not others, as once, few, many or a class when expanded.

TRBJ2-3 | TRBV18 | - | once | TGTGCCAGCTCACCAGGAGATACGCAGTATTTT | CASSPGDTQYF
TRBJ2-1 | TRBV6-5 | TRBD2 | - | TGTGCCAGCACGCGGGGGAGCCTTAGCAATGAGCAGTTCTTC | CASTRGSLSNEQFF
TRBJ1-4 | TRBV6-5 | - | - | TGTGCCAGCAGCCGGACACAGACGCGAGAAAAACTGTTTTTT | CASSRTQTREKLFF
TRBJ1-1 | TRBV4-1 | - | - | TGCGCCAGCAGCCAAGTTTTGACGGGGACTGAAGCTTTCTTT | CASSQVLTGTEAFF
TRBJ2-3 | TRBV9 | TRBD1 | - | TGTGCCAGCAGCCGCGGGACAGGGCCGTGGTGGGATACGCAGTATTTT | CASSRGTGPWWDTQYF
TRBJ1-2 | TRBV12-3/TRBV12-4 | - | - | TGTGCCAGCAGCCTGGAGGCAGCGGGCTACACCTTC | CASSLEAAGYTF
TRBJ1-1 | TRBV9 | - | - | TGTGCCAGCAGCCCCGGGGCCGGCACTGAAGCTTTCTTT | CASSPGAGTEAFF
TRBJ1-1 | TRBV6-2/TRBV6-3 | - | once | TGTGCCAGCAGTTACTCGATCCAGGGGGAAGCTTTCTTT | CASSYSIQGEAFF
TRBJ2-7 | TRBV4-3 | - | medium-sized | TGCGCCAGCAGCCAAGATGCAGGGACAAGCTCCTACGAGCAGTACTTC | CASSQDAGTSSYEQYF
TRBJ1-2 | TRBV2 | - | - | TGTGCCAGCACGCCGGGACCCTATGGCTACACCTTC | CASTPGPYGYTF
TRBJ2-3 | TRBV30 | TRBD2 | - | TGTGCCTGGAGGAGGCGCGGGAGCCAAGATACGCAGTATTTT | CAWRRRGSQDTQYF
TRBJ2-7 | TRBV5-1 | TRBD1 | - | TGCGCCAGCAGCTCCGGGACAGGGTTCTCCTACGAGCAGTACTTC | CASSSGTGFSYEQYF
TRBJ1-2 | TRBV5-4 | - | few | TGTGCCAGCAGCCCCCGTCCGGGGGACTATGGCTACACCTTC | CASSPRPGDYGYTF
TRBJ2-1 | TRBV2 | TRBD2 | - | TGTGCCACGATAAAGACTAGCGGACTTCACAATGAGCAGTTCTTC | CATIKTSGLHNEQFF
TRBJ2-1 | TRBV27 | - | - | TGTGCCAGCAGTGCCCCGGGGACCAATGAGCAGTTCTTC | CASSAPGTNEQFF
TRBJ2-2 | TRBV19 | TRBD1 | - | TGTGCCAGTAGACAGGGGGCGGCCGGGGAGCTGTTTTTT | CASRQGAAGELFF
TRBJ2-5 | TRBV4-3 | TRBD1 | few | TGCGCCAGCAGCCAAGATAGGGGACAGGGGGCGGAGACCCAGTACTTC | CASSQDRGQGAETQYF
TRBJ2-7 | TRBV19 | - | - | TGTGCCAGTAGTGCCGCGGGACAGACCTTCTACGAGCAGTACTTC | CASSAAGQTFYEQYF
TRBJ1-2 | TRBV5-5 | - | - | TGTGCCAGCAGCTTGGACCCTTTGAGGGGTAACTATGGCTACACCTTC | CASSLDPLRGNYGYTF
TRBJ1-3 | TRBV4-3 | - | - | TGCGCCAGCAGCCAAGATCAACCGGGCGTCTCTGGAAACACCATATATTTT | CASSQDQPGVSGNTIYF
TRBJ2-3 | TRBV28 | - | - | TGTGCCAGCTCCCGGACGGACACAGATACGCAGTATTTT | CASSRTDTDTQYF
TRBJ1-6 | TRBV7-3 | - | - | TGTGCCAGCAGCTTCAGGGGAGCGTCCTATAATTCACCCCTCCACTTT | CASSFRGASYNSPLHF
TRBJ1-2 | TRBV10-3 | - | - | TGTGCCATCAGTGAGCGGGCAGGCGGTGGCTACACCTTC | CAISERAGGGYTF
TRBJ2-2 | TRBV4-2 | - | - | TGTGCCAGCAGCCAAGAGTCCGGGGAGCTGTTTTTT | CASSQESGELFF
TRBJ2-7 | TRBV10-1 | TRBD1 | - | TGCGCCAGCAGTGAGTCAGGACAGGGGTCCTACGAGCAGTACTTC | CASSESGQGSYEQYF
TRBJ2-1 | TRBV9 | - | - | TGTGCCAGCAGCGCTGCCAATGAGCAGTTCTTC | CASSAANEQFF
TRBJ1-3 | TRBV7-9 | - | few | TGTGCCAGCAGCTTCCGGGACGGCTCTGGAAACACCATATATTTT | CASSFRDGSGNTIYF
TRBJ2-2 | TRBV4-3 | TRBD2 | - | TGCGCCAGCAGCCAAGGGGAGGGGCCGAACACCGGGGAGCTGTTTTTT | CASSQGEGPNTGELFF
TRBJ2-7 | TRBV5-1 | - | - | TGCGCCAGCAGCTCCGGAGGGGGAGGTGAGCAGTACTTC | CASSSGGGGEQYF
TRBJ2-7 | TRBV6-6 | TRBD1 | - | TGTGCCAGCACCCGATCCGCCGGGACAGTCTTCTCCTACGAGCAGTACTTC | CASTRSAGTVFSYEQYF
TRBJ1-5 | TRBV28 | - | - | TGTGCCAGCAGCCCTCGGGCGAATCAGCCCCAGCATTTT | CASSPRANQPQHF
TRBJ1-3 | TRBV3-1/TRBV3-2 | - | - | TGTGCCAGCAGCCAACCCAGGGTTTACTGGGACACCATATATTTT | CASSQPRVYWDTIYF
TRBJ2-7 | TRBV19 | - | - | TGTGCCAGTAGTATAGGTCTGGACAGCTACGAGCAGTACTTC | CASSIGLDSYEQYF
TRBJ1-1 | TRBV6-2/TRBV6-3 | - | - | TGTGCCAGCAGTTATTCGAGGACTGAAGCTTTCTTT | CASSYSRTEAFF
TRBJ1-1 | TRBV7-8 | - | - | TGTGCCAGCAGCTCCTCGACGAGGACTGAAGCTTTCTTT | CASSSSTRTEAFF
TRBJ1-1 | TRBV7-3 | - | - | TGTGCCAGCCGGGCGGACAATTTGAACACTGAAGCTTTCTTT | CASRADNLNTEAFF
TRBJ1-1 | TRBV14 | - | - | TGTGCCAGCAGCCAAGGGAGGAACACTGAAGCTTTCTTT | CASSQGRNTEAFF
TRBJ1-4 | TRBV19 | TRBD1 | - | TGTGCCAGTAGTATGGACAGGGTATCGCGAAAACTGTTTTTT | CASSMDRVSRKLFF
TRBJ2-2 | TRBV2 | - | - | TGTGCCAGCAAAGTAATAACGAACACCGGGGAGCTGTTTTTT | CASKVITNTGELFF
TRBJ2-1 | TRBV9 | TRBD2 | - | TGTGCCAGCAGCGTCCTAGGGACTAGCGGGTCAGAGCAGTTCTTC | CASSVLGTSGSEQFF
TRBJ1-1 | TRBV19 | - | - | TGTGCCAGTAGTATAGAGGGTACCAAGGACACTGAAGCTTTCTTT | CASSIEGTKDTEAFF
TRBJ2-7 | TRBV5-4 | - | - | TGTGCCAGCAGCTTGGCTACGGAGTACGAGCAGTACTTC | CASSLATEYEQYF
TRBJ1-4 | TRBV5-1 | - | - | TGCGCCAGCAGCCAGGGTAATGAAAAACTGTTTTTT | CASSQGNEKLFF
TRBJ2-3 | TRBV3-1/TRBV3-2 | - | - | TGTGCCAGCAGCCCGTTCCAGGAATCAGATACGCAGTATTTT | CASSPFQESDTQYF
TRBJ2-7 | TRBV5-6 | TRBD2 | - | TGTGCCAGCAGCTTGGGCCCTCAGCGGGGGGGACGAGAGCAGTACTTC | CASSLGPQRGGREQYF
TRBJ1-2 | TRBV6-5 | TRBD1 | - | TGTGCCAGCAGTACGACAGGGAACGGCTATGGCTACACCTTC | CASSTTGNGYGYTF
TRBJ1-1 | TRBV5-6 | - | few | TGTGCCAGCAGCTTGGGGACAGTAGGTGTGAACACTGAAGCTTTCTTT | CASSLGTVGVNTEAFF
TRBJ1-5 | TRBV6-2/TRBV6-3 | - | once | TGTGCCAGCAGTCGCCCCGGCAATCAGCCCCAGCATTTT | CASSRPGNQPQHF
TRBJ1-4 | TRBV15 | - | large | TGTGCCACCAGCGAGTATCTTGGTGCTAATGAAAAACTGTTTTTT | CATSEYLGANEKLFF
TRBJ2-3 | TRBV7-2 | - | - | TGTGCCAGCAGCTTCAGGGGAAGGGAAACAGATACGCAGTATTTT | CASSFRGRETDTQYF
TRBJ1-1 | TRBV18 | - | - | TGTGCCAGCTCATCAGATGTAAAGAACACTGAAGCTTTCTTT | CASSSDVKNTEAFF
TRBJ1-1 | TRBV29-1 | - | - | TGCAGCGTTGTGAGGAACACTGAAGCTTTCTTT | CSVVRNTEAFF
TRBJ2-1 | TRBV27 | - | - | TGTGCCAGCAGTCCTCCCCCACCGCGGACCGATGAGCAGTTCTTC | CASSPPPPRTDEQFF
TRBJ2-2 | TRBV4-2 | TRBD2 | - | TGTGCCAGCAGCCAGTTAGCGGGGGGGAACACCGGGGAGCTGTTTTTT | CASSQLAGGNTGELFF
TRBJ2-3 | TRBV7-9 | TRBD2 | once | TGTGCCAGCAGCCCGTTAGCGGGATCTAGCACAGATACGCAGTATTTT | CASSPLAGSSTDTQYF
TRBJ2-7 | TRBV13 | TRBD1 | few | TGTGCCAGCAGTCCGGGACAGGGTTTTTACGAGCAGTACTTC | CASSPGQGFYEQYF
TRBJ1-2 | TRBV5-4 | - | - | TGTGCCAGCAGCACCGACAGTAACTATGGCTACACCTTC | CASSTDSNYGYTF
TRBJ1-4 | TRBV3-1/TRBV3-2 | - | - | TGTGCCAGCAGCCTACCGGGCCCCCCGGGGGAAAAACTGTTTTTT | CASSLPGPPGEKLFF
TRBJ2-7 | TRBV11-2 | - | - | TGTGCCAGCAGTCCCGGGACTTTGGGATACGAGCAGTACTTC | CASSPGTLGYEQYF